This record concerns one T cell receptor beta chain sequence. Its antigen is still unknown. Per-base quality was not reported, and no clone a single base away is much larger than it. These data belong to a study of blood T cell repertoires in COVID-19 (dated by TCRdb to the early 2020s). About the full investigation: Samples from collaborators originated in the United States, Italy and Spain and spanned both the acute and convalescent phases of COVID-19. The material from the prospective study consisted of cDNA or gDNA derived from T cells, B-cell-depleted T cells, or PBMCs. Deeply sampled blood TCRbeta repertoires from subjects exposed to, actively infected with, or recovered from COVID-19 were included in the dataset. A freely available public database, intended as a resource for researchers studying the immune response to SARS-CoV-2, is where the repertoires were released. Samples were obtained from the ongoing ImmuneRACE study (first 160 participants) and from over 1,000 subjects provided by 6 global collaborators. Sample metadata almost always included a de-identified subject ID, COVID-19 status, age in years and sex. HLA class I and class II types, where available, came from metadata supplied by the sample provider rather than from assay-based typing.

Results and caveats for the whole study, not just this receptor: The amount of clinical and demographic metadata varied by source and participant and was provided uncurated.

TCRbeta CDR3 regions were amplified from genomic DNA by means of the immunoSEQ Assay, a bias-controlled multiplex PCR. On the authors' methods: The number of nucleated cells in each sample was estimated from the amplification of reference gene primers within the assay. To quantify the absolute abundance of each unique TCRbeta CDR3 rearrangement, sequence reads were collapsed and filtered. For each sample, productive Simpson clonality was calculated as the square root of Simpson's diversity index over productive rearrangements. This immuneACCESS table, as held by TCRdb, lists in-frame sequences with V and J called but not all clones. Of the missing ones, under half trace to an unresolved V gene in checked studies; the others have no known cause. That table is the source of V, J and clone size, and D and trimming were worked out from the DNA. This sample has some 290,000 clones in its table, and around nine tenths of those were observed once. Roughly 10% of the sample is taken by the ten largest.

From the germline V gene, CDR1 is SGHNT and CDR2 is YENEEA. Clipping removes 5 bases from V and 9 bases from J, with 9 as the unmatched junction base count. The CDR3 goes from the cysteine to the phenylalanine over 14 residues. The CDR3 DNA has 42 bases and is translated from base 1. One collaborating source in Seattle enrolled patients while the patients were actively infected and followed the patients over time throughout the course of disease. Collaborating institutions collected whole blood in K2EDTA tubes following their own protocols. For TCRbeta analysis, collaborator samples were shipped as frozen whole blood, as isolated PBMCs, or as DNA extracted from either sample type.

Specimen: peripheral blood. The rearranged chain carries TRBV11-3 and TRBJ2-1, and TRBD2 aligns with 8 junction nucleotides. The sequence came from a woman between 25 and 40 years old with COVID-19, enrolled during active disease. The CDR3 protein sequence reads: CASSPTAGGSEQFF. The DNA sequence is as follows: TGTGCCAGCAGCCCCACCGCGGGGGGCAGTGAGCAGTTCTTC.